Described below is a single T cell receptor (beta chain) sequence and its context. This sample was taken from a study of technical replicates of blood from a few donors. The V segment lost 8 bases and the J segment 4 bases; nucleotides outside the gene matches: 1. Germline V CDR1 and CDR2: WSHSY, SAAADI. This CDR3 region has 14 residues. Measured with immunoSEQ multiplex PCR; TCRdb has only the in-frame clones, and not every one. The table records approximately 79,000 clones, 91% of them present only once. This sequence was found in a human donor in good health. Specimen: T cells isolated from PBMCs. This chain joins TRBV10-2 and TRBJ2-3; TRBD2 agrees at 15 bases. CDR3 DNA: TGCGCCAGCGGGACTAGCGGGAGGCCAGATACGCAGTATTTT. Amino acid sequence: CASGTSGRPDTQYF.